Below are 10 T cell receptor beta chains sequenced from a single sample in a study of shared clonotypes between healthy human individuals. Sequencing used immunoSEQ multiplex PCR; TCRdb keeps in-frame clones, though not all of them. The sample has 2 million to 2.5 million clones, 80% to 95% seen once; the top ten hold 0.36%. Sample: naive CD4+ T cells from PBMCs. Subset defined: CD45RA+ positively selected. These receptors were collected from a man between 18 and 35 years old in good health. Some clones in this sample may be carry-over from other donors' samples.

This rearrangement joins TRBV2 to TRBJ2-4; possible D gene TRBD1, 5 bases. Looked up from germline, CDR1 is SNHLY and CDR2 is FYNNEI. V was clipped by 1 base and J by 7 bases, with 5 bases between them. This CDR3 is 12 amino acids long. The CDR3, as DNA: TGTGCCAGCAGTGAAGGACAGAACATTCAGTACTTC. It codes for CASSEGQNIQYF.

This chain connects TRBV5-1 to TRBJ1-4; 8 nucleotides line up with TRBD1. The CDR3 runs to 16 residues. CDR1 and CDR2 from the germline V gene are SGHRS and YFSETQ. Trimming at V came to 4 bases and at J to 3 bases, leaving 8 bases not matched to a gene. Written as DNA, the CDR3 is TGCGCCAGCAGCCCTATTACAGGGGGTGCTAATGAAAAACTGTTTTTT. Its protein product is CASSPITGGANEKLFF.

This clone was found once. The chain joins TRBV28 to TRBJ2-7; D is perhaps TRBD1 (5 bases). CDR1 and CDR2 (germline): MDHEN, SYDVKM. Deletions cut 3 bases from V and 3 bases from J, with 15 bases between. The CDR3 is 15 amino acids. Here the CDR3 reads CASSLPAGWGYEQYF. In nucleotides, the CDR3 is TGTGCCAGCAGTTTGCCCGCAGGGTGGGGCTACGAGCAGTACTTC.

The chain is built from TRBV5-4 and TRBJ2-5; D could derive from TRBD1 or TRBD2 (5 bases each). Germline V gene sequence: CDR1 SGHNT, CDR2 YYREEE (reference sequence). V was shortened by 4 bases and J by 2 bases, with 15 bases between the two germline ends. This CDR3 is 15 amino acids long. The CDR3 is CASSVAGTSQETQYF. CDR3 coding DNA: TGTGCCAGCAGCGTGGCCGGGACCTCGCAAGAGACCCAGTACTTC. Full variable domain (outside the CDR3, taken from reference TRBV5-4 and TRBJ2-5): ETGVTQSPTHLIKTRGQQVTLRCSSQSGHNTVSWYQQALGQGPQFIFQYYREEENGRGNFPPRFSGLQFPNYSSELNVNALELDDSALYLCASSVAGTSQETQYFGPGTRLLVL.

The chain uses TRBV6-6 and TRBJ2-3, with 9 bases lining up with TRBD2. The CDR3 totals 16 residues. V lost 5 bases and J lost 2; bases outside the gene matches: 8. Germline lookup yields CDR1 MNHNY and CDR2 SVGAGI (reference sequence). The CDR3 protein is CASSTGAGGYTDTQYF. CDR3 coding DNA: TGTGCCAGCAGTACCGGTGCGGGAGGGTACACAGATACGCAGTATTTT.

The V and J genes are TRBV25-1 and TRBJ2-7; TRBD1 matches at 12 bases. Per the germline V gene, CDR1 is MGHDK and CDR2 is SYGVNS. V shed 3 bases, J shed 4 bases, and the junction held 4 bases outside the gene matches. This CDR3 spans 15 amino acids. Written as DNA, the CDR3 is TGTGCCAGCAGTGAGATGGGACAGGGGGCATACGAGCAGTACTTC. This codes for CASSEMGQGAYEQYF.

V usage is TRBV4-1 and J usage is TRBJ2-5; 12 nucleotides agree with TRBD2. Germline V CDR1 and CDR2: MGHRA, YSYEKL. After removal of 0 bases from V and 9 bases from J, the junction contained 14 bases not matched to a gene. This CDR3 has 18 residues. CDR3 protein: CASSQDNVGLAGGGSQYF. The CDR3 region has the DNA TGCGCCAGCAGCCAAGATAATGTCGGGCTAGCGGGAGGGGGTTCCCAGTACTTC.

The rearrangement joins TRBV9 to TRBJ1-5; 9 positions agree with TRBD1. The CDR3 runs to 14 residues. V was pared by 4 bases and J by 7 bases, with 6 bases of the junction left unmatched. Germline V gene sequence: CDR1 SGDLS, CDR2 YYNGEE. The CDR3, as DNA: TGTGCCAGCAGCTACCGGGGACAGGGACAGCCCCAGCATTTT. Amino acid sequence: CASSYRGQGQPQHF. Drawing the rest from reference TRBV9 and TRBJ1-5, the complete variable domain is DSGVTQTPKHLITATGQRVTLRCSPRSGDLSVYWYQQSLDQGLQFLIQYYNGEERAKGNILERFSAQQFPDLHSELNLSSLELGDSALYFCASSYRGQGQPQHFGDGTRLSIL.

This sequence joins TRBV11-2 and TRBJ2-1; D ambiguous. From germline, CDR1 is SGHAT and CDR2 FQNNGV. The V end lost 1 base, the J end lost 2 bases, and 12 bases lay between the germline ends. The length of the CDR3 is 16 residues. CDR3 protein: CASSLVRTITYNEQFF. The CDR3 coding sequence is TGTGCCAGCAGCTTAGTTCGGACCATAACCTACAATGAGCAGTTCTTC.

This clone has just a few counts. This same CDR3 is encoded by further DNA sequences in the sample. V is TRBV7-2 and J is TRBJ2-1; D gene unclear. Germline V lookup: CDR1 SGHTA, CDR2 FQGNSA. The V and J ends lost 3 bases and 3 bases respectively, with 3 bases between them. The CDR3 is 12 amino acids. CDR3 coding DNA: TGTGCCAGCAGCTTCCTCTACAATGAGCAGTTCTTC. It specifies CASSFLYNEQFF.